The rows below give T cell receptor beta chains drawn from one sample of a study of blood T cell repertoires in COVID-19. TCRdb's copy holds only in-frame clones and misses some; the assay was immunoSEQ multiplex PCR. This table holds around 67,000 clones, 80% to 90% found once. Source material: peripheral blood. These receptors all stem from a man aged 50-60 years with active COVID-19. Each CDR3 is given with its conserved first and last residue. D genes are given only for firm matches. Rows give clone size only sometimes, using once, few, many, or a class for an expanded clone.

j_gene: TRBJ2-7; abundance: NA; d_gene: NA; v_gene: TRBV4-1; CDR3aa: CASSPRQAFYEQYF; CDR3nt: TGCGCCAGCAGCCCAAGACAGGCCTTCTACGAGCAGTACTTC
j_gene: TRBJ2-6; abundance: NA; d_gene: TRBD1; v_gene: TRBV7-9; CDR3aa: CASSPPRGQLGSGANVLTF; CDR3nt: TGTGCCAGCAGCCCACCAAGGGGACAGTTAGGCTCTGGGGCCAACGTCCTGACTTTC
j_gene: TRBJ2-7; abundance: NA; d_gene: TRBD1; v_gene: TRBV30; CDR3aa: CAWSGQDRAYEQYF; CDR3nt: TGTGCCTGGAGTGGACAGGACAGGGCCTACGAGCAGTACTTC
j_gene: TRBJ1-5; abundance: NA; d_gene: NA; v_gene: TRBV6-2/TRBV6-3; CDR3aa: CASSYSPGSLQHF; CDR3nt: TGTGCCAGCAGTTACTCGCCCGGTTCCCTCCAGCATTTT
j_gene: TRBJ2-5; abundance: NA; d_gene: NA; v_gene: TRBV5-1; CDR3aa: CASSLLASQETQYF; CDR3nt: TGCGCCAGCAGCTTGCTGGCATCCCAAGAGACCCAGTACTTC
j_gene: TRBJ1-1; abundance: NA; d_gene: NA; v_gene: TRBV11-3; CDR3aa: CASSKGHPEAFF; CDR3nt: TGTGCCAGCAGCAAGGGACATCCTGAAGCTTTCTTT
j_gene: TRBJ2-2; abundance: few; d_gene: NA; v_gene: TRBV6-2/TRBV6-3; CDR3aa: CASSRNRNTGELFF; CDR3nt: TGTGCCAGCAGTCGTAACAGAAACACCGGGGAGCTGTTTTTT
j_gene: TRBJ1-5; abundance: NA; d_gene: TRBD1; v_gene: TRBV6-5; CDR3aa: CASSSTGTAYQPQHF; CDR3nt: TGTGCCAGCAGTTCCACCGGGACAGCTTACCAGCCCCAGCATTTT
j_gene: TRBJ2-1; abundance: NA; d_gene: NA; v_gene: TRBV21-1; CDR3aa: CASSYSLGTKLNNEQFF; CDR3nt: TGTGCCAGCAGCTATTCCCTCGGGACTAAACTTAACAATGAGCAGTTCTTC
j_gene: TRBJ2-5; abundance: NA; d_gene: TRBD1; v_gene: TRBV27; CDR3aa: CASSFGSGQRTAQYF; CDR3nt: TGTGCCAGCAGTTTCGGTTCGGGACAGAGGACGGCCCAGTACTTC
j_gene: TRBJ2-1; abundance: NA; d_gene: TRBD2; v_gene: TRBV4-1; CDR3aa: CASSQGRTSGYNEQFF; CDR3nt: TGCGCCAGCAGCCAAGGTAGGACTAGCGGCTACAATGAGCAGTTCTTC
j_gene: TRBJ1-2; abundance: NA; d_gene: NA; v_gene: TRBV5-4; CDR3aa: CASSSPDRTVRGYTF; CDR3nt: TGTGCCAGCAGCTCCCCGGACAGAACGGTGCGGGGCTACACCTTC